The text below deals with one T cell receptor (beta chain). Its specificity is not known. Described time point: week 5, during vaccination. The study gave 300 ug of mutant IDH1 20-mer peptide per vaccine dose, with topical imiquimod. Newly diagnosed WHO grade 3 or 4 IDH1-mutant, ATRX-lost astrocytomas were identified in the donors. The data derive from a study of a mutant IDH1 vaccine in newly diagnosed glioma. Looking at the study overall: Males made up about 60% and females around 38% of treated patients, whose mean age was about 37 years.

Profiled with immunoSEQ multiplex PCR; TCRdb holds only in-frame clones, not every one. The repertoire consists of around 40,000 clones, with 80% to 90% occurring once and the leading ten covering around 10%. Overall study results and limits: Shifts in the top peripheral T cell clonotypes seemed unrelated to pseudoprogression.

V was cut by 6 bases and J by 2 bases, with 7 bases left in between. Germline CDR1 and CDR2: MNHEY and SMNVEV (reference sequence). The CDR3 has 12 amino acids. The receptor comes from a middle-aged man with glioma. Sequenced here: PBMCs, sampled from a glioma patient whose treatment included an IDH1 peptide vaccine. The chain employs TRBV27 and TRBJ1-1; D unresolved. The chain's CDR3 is CASRSVNTEAFF. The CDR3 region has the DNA TGTGCCAGCAGATCCGTAAACACTGAAGCTTTCTTT.